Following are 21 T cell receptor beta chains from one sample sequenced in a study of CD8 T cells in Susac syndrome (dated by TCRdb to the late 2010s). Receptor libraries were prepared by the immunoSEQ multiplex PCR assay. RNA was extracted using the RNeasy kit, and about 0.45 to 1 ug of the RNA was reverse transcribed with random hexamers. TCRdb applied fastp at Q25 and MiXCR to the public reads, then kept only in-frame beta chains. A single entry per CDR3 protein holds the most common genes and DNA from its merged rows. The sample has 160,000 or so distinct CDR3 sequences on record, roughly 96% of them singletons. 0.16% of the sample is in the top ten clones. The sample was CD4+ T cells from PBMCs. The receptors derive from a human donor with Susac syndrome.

The CDR3 DNA follows: TGCGCCAGCAGCTTGGATTACAGGGGACAGCAGCCCCAGCATTTT. Its protein is CASSLDYRGQQPQHF. The chain carries TRBV5-1 and TRBJ1-5; 7 positions match TRBD1. Germline CDR1 reads SGHRS; CDR2 reads YFSETQ. With 0 bases clipped from V and 7 bases from J, the junction kept 7 bases outside the gene matches. The CDR3 consists of 15 residues.

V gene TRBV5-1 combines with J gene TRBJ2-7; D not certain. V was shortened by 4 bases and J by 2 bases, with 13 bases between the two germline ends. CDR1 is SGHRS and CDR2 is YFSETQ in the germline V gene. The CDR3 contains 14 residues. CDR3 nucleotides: TGCGCCAGCAGCCCGCAAGAAGGGCCCTACGAGCAGTACTTC. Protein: CASSPQEGPYEQYF.

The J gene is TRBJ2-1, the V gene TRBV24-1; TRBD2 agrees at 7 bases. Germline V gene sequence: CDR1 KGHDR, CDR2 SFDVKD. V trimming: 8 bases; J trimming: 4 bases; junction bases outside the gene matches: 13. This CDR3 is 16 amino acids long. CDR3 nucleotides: TGTGCCACCACCCCTCCAGCGGGGTGCTTGTACAATGAGCAGTTCTTC. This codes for CATTPPAGCLYNEQFF.

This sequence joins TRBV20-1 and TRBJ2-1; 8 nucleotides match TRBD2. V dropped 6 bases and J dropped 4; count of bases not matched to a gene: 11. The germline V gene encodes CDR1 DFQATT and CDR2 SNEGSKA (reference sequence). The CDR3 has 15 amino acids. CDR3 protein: CSATPPVAGYNEQFF. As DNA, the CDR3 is TGCAGTGCCACACCCCCTGTAGCGGGGTACAATGAGCAGTTCTTC.

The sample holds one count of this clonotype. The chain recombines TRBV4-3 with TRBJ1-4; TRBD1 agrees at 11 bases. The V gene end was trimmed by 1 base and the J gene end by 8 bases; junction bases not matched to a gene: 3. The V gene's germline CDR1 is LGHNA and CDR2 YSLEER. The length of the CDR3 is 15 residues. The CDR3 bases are TGCGCCAGCAGCCAAGGCGGGACAGGGGGAGAAAAACTGTTTTTT. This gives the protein CASSQGGTGGEKLFF.

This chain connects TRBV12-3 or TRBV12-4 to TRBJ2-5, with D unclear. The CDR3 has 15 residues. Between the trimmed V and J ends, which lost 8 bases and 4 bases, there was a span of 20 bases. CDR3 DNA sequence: TGTGCCAGCTCATTGGTGGACCGTCGTTTAGAGACCCAGTACTTC. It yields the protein CASSLVDRRLETQYF.

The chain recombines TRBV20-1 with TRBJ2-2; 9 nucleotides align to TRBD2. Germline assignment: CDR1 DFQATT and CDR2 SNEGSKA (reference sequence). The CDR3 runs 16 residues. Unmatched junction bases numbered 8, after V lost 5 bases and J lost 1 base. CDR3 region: CSARPGTSKNTGELFF. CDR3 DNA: TGCAGTGCTCGTCCCGGGACTAGCAAGAACACCGGGGAGCTGTTTTTT.

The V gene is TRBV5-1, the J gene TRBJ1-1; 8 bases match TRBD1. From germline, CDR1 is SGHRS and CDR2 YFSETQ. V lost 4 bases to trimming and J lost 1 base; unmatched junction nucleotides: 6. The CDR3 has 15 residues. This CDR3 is CASSAGQGRNTEAFF. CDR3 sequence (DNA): TGCGCCAGCAGCGCCGGACAGGGCAGGAACACTGAAGCTTTCTTT.

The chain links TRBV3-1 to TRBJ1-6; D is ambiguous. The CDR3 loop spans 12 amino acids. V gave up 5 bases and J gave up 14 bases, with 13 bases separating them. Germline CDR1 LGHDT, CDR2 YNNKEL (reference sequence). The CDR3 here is CASSSRDQALHF. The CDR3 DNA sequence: TGTGCCAGCAGCAGCCGGGATCAGGCCCTCCACTTT.

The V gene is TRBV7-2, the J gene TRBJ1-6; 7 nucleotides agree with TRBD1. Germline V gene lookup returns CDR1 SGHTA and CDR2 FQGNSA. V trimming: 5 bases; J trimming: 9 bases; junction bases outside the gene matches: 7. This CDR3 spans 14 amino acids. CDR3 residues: CASSPQGISSPLHF. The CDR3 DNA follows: TGTGCCAGCAGCCCACAGGGGATTAGTTCACCCCTCCACTTT. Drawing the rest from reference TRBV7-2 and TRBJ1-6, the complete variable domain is GAGVSQSPSNKVTEKGKDVELRCDPISGHTALYWYRQSLGQGLEFLIYFQGNSAPDKSGLPSDRFSAERTGGSVSTLTIQRTQQEDSAVYLCASSPQGISSPLHFGNGTRLTVT.

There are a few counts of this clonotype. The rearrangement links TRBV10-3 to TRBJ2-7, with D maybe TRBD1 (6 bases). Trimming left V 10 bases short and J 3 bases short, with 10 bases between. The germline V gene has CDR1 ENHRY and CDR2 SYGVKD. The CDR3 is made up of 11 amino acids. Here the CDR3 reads CATSGDYEQYF. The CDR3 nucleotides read TGTGCCACCTCAGGGGACTACGAGCAGTACTTC.

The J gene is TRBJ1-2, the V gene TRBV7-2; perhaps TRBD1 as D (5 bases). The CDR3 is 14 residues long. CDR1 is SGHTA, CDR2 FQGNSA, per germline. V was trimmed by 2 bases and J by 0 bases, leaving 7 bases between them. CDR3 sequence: CASSLSTANYGYTF. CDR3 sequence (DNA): TGTGCCAGCAGCTTATCGACAGCTAACTATGGCTACACCTTC.

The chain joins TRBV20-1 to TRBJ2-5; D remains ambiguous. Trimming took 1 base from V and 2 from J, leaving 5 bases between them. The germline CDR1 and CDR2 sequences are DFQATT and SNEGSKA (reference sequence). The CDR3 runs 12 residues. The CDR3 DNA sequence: TGCAGTGCTAGAGTCATTCAAGAGACCCAGTACTTC. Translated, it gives CSARVIQETQYF.

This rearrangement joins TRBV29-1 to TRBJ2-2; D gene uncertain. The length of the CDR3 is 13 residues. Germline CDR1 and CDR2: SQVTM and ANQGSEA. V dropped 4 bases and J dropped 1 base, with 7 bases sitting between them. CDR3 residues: CSVVRVNTGELFF. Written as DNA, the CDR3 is TGCAGCGTTGTACGGGTGAACACCGGGGAGCTGTTTTTT.

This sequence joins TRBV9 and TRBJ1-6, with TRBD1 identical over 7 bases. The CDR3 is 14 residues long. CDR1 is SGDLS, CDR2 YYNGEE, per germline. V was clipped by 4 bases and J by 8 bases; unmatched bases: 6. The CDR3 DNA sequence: TGTGCCAGCAGCTTTACCGGGACAGATTCACCCCTCCACTTT. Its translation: CASSFTGTDSPLHF.

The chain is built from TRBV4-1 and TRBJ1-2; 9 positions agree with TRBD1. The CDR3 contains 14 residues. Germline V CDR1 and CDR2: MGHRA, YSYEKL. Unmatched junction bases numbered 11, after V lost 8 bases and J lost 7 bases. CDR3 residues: CASGPGQGLLGYTF. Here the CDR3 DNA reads TGCGCCAGCGGTCCGGGACAGGGCCTCCTTGGCTACACCTTC.

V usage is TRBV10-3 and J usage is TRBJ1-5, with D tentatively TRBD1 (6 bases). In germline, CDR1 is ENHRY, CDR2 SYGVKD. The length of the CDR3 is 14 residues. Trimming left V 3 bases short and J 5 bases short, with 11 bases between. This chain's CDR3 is CAISETGQHQPQHF. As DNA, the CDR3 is TGTGCCATCAGTGAAACCGGACAGCATCAGCCCCAGCATTTT.

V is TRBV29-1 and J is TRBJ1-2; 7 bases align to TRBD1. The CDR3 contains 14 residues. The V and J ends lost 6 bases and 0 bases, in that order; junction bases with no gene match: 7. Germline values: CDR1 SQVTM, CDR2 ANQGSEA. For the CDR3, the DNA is TGCAGCGTAGGGTTGACAGGGCCTAACTATGGCTACACCTTC. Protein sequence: CSVGLTGPNYGYTF.

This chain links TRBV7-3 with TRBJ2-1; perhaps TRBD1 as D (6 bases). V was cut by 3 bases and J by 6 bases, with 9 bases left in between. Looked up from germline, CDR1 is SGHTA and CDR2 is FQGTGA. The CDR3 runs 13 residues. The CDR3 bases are TGTGCCAGCAGCTTTACAGGGACCAATGAGCAGTTCTTC. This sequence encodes CASSFTGTNEQFF. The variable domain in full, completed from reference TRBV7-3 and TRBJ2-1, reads GAGVSQTPSNKVTEKGKYVELRCDPISGHTALYWYRQSLGQGPEFLIYFQGTGAADDSGLPNDRFFAVRPEGSVSTLKIQRTERGDSAVYLCASSFTGTNEQFFGPGTRLTVL.

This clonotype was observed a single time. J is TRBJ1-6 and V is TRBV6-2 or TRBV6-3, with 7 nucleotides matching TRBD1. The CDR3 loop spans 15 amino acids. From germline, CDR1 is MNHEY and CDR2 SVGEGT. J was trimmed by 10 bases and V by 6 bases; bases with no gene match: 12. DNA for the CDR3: TGTGCCAGCAGCCTCCCACAGGGGAAGGAATCACCCCTCCACTTT. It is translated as CASSLPQGKESPLHF.

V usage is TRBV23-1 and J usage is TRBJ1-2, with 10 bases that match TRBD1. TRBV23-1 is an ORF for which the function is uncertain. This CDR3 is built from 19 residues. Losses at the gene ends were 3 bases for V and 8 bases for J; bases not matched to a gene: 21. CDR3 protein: CASSHPLPTGTGASKGYTF. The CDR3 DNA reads TGCGCCAGCAGTCACCCGTTACCCACGGGGACAGGGGCGTCGAAAGGCTACACCTTC.